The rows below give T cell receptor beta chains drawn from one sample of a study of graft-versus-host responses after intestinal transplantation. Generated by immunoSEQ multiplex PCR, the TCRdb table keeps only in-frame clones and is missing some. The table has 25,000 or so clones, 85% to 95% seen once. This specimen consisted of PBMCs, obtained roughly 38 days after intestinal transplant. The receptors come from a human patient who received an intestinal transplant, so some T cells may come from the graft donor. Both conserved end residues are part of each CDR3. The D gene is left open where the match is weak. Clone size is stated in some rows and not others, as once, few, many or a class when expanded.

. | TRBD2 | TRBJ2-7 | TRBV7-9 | CASSAPPSGPTYEQYF | TGTGCCAGCAGCGCCCCTCCTAGCGGCCCTACCTACGAGCAGTACTTC
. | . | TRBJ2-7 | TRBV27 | CASSLGWKGRYEQYF | TGTGCCAGCAGTTTAGGTTGGAAGGGAAGATACGAGCAGTACTTC
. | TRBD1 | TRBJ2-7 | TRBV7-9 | CASSFQTGTGDYEQYF | TGTGCCAGCAGCTTCCAAACCGGGACAGGGGATTACGAGCAGTACTTC
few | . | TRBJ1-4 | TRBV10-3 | CAISEPGEKLFF | TGTGCCATCAGTGAGCCAGGGGAAAAACTGTTTTTT
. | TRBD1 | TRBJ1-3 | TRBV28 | CASNKGTGPGNTIYF | TGTGCCAGCAACAAAGGGACAGGGCCGGGAAACACCATATATTTT
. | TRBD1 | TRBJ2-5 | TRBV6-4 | CASTGQGEQETQYF | TGTGCCAGCACTGGACAGGGCGAACAAGAGACCCAGTACTTC
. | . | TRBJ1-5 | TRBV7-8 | CASTSGGRHQPQHF | TGTGCCAGCACCTCGGGGGGAAGGCATCAGCCCCAGCATTTT
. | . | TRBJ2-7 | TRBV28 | CASSSGLYSYEQYF | TGTGCCAGCAGTTCAGGGTTGTATAGCTACGAGCAGTACTTC
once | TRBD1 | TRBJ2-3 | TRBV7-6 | CASSPGTGGLYTQYF | TGTGCCAGCAGTCCCGGGACAGGGGGCTTGTATACGCAGTATTTT
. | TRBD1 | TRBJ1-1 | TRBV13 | CASSTRQGIGTEAFF | TGTGCCAGCAGCACCAGACAGGGAATAGGGACTGAAGCTTTCTTT
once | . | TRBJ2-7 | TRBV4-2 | CASSQDGEGPYEQYF | TGTGCCAGCAGCCAAGATGGGGAAGGTCCCTACGAGCAGTACTTC
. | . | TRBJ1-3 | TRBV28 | CGGGSTIYF | TGTGGCGGGGGTTCCACCATATATTTT
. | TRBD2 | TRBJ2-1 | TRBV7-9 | CASSFSGGDEQFF | TGTGCCAGCAGCTTTTCTGGGGGGGATGAGCAGTTCTTC
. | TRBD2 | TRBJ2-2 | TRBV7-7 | CASSLGAGGPGELFF | TGTGCTAGCAGCTTAGGAGCGGGAGGGCCCGGGGAGCTGTTTTTT
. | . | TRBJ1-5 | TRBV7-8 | CASSLSGENQPQHF | TGTGCCAGCAGCTTAAGCGGGGAAAATCAGCCCCAGCATTTT
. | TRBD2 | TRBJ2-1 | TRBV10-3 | CAISDRLSGNNEQFF | TGTGCCATCAGTGACAGGCTTAGCGGGAACAATGAGCAGTTCTTC
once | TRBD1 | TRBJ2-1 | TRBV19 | CASSRQGTNNEQFF | TGTGCCAGTAGCCGACAGGGGACCAACAATGAGCAGTTCTTC
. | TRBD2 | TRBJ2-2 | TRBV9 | CASGLAGAATGELFF | TGTGCCAGCGGACTAGCGGGAGCCGCGACCGGGGAGCTGTTTTTT
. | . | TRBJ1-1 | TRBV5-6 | CASSFSVNTEAFF | TGTGCCAGCAGCTTCTCTGTGAACACTGAAGCTTTCTTT
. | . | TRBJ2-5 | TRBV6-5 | CASSELWVKETQYF | TGTGCCAGCAGTGAACTATGGGTCAAAGAGACCCAGTACTTC
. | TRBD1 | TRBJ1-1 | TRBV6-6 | CASSSTGGNTEAFF | TGTGCCAGCAGTTCCACAGGGGGGAACACTGAAGCTTTCTTT
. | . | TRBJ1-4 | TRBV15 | CATSSPSKLFF | TGTGCCACCAGCAGTCCTAGTAAACTGTTTTTT
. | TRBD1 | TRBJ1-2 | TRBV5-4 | CASSFPGQSPDTF | TGTGCCAGCAGCTTTCCGGGACAGAGTCCCGACACCTTC
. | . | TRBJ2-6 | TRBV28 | CASSFGDWSSGANVLTF | TGTGCCAGCAGTTTTGGGGACTGGAGCTCTGGGGCCAACGTCCTGACTTTC
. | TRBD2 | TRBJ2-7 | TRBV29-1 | CSVVTSGTYEQYF | TGCAGCGTGGTCACTAGCGGTACCTACGAGCAGTACTTC
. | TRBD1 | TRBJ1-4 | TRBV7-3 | CASSLRDRVNEKLFF | TGTGCCAGCAGCTTAAGGGACAGAGTTAATGAAAAACTGTTTTTT
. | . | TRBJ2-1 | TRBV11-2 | CASSFPTALSYNEQFF | TGTGCCAGCAGCTTCCCGACTGCCCTGAGCTACAATGAGCAGTTCTTC
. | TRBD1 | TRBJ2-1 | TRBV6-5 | CASSYSAGGNEQFF | TGTGCCAGCAGTTACTCGGCAGGGGGCAATGAGCAGTTCTTC
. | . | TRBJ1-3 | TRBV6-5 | CASSYGPLGGNTIYF | TGTGCCAGCAGTTACGGGCCTTTGGGAGGAAACACCATATATTTT
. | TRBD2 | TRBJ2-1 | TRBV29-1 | CSVDSSGNNEQFF | TGCAGCGTTGACTCTAGCGGTAACAATGAGCAGTTCTTC
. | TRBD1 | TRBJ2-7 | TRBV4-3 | CASSQDLGRGPYEQYF | TGCGCCAGCAGCCAAGATCTGGGCAGGGGGCCCTACGAGCAGTACTTC
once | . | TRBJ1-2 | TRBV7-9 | CASSHPGPGTSNYGYTF | TGTGCCAGCAGTCATCCGGGACCCGGCACCTCTAACTATGGCTACACCTTC
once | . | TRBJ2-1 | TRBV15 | CATSRFPFSPFYNEQFF | TGTGCCACCAGCAGATTCCCCTTCTCCCCTTTTTACAATGAGCAGTTCTTC
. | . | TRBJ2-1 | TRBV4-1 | CASSQERRRGRANEQFF | TGCGCCAGCAGCCAAGAGCGGAGACGAGGCCGAGCCAATGAGCAGTTCTTC
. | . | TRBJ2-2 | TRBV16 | CASSQWSVAPGELFF | TGTGCCAGCAGCCAATGGTCGGTAGCCCCCGGGGAGCTGTTTTTT
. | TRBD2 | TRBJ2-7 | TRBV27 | CASSTGRPGLAAILYEQYF | TGTGCCAGCAGTACGGGTCGACCGGGACTAGCGGCGATACTCTACGAGCAGTACTTC
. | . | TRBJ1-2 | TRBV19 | CASSIFRRISYGYTF | TGTGCCAGTAGTATTTTCCGGCGAATATCCTATGGCTACACCTTC
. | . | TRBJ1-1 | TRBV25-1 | CASSEGAPTEAFF | TGTGCCAGCAGTGAAGGGGCGCCCACTGAAGCTTTCTTT
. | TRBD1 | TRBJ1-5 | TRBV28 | CASSSPFEQGANQPQHF | TGTGCCAGCAGTTCCCCGTTCGAGCAGGGGGCGAATCAGCCCCAGCATTTT
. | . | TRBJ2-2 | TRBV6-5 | CASSLIGTGELFF | TGTGCCAGCAGTCTGATAGGGACCGGGGAGCTGTTTTTT
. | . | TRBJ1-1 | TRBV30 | CAWSVGTGAEAFF | TGTGCCTGGAGTGTAGGAACCGGCGCTGAAGCTTTCTTT
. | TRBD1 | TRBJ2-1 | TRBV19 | CASTHRGWGQFF | TGTGCCAGTACTCACAGGGGGTGGGGGCAGTTCTTC
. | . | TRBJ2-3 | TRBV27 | CASSLLPIFGVSVGTQYF | TGTGCCAGCAGTTTATTGCCCATATTTGGGGTTTCAGTAGGTACGCAGTATTTT
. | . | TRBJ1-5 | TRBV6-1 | CASSEAGDYNQPQHF | TGTGCCAGCAGTGAAGCAGGGGACTACAATCAGCCCCAGCATTTT
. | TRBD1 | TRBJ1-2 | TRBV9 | CASSQLPGQGRNYGYTF | TGTGCCAGCAGCCAATTACCCGGACAGGGAAGAAACTATGGCTACACCTTC
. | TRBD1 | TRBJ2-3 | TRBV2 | CASSAEGADTRTGSTDTQYF | TGTGCCAGCAGTGCCGAGGGGGCTGACACTAGAACAGGCAGCACAGATACGCAGTATTTT
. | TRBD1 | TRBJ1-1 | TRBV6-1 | CASTSGGSTEAFF | TGTGCCAGCACCTCAGGGGGGAGCACTGAAGCTTTCTTT
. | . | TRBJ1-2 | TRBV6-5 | CASSYTRDNYGYTF | TGTGCCAGCAGTTATACGAGAGATAACTATGGCTACACCTTC
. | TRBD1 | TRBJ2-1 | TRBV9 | CASSIRGRGEQFF | TGTGCCAGCAGCATCAGGGGGCGAGGGGAGCAGTTCTTC
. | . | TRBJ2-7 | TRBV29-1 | CSVAGYRGYEQYF | TGCAGCGTTGCAGGATACCGGGGCTACGAGCAGTACTTC
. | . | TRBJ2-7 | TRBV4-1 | CASSQDRVYEQYF | TGCGCCAGCAGCCAAGATAGGGTCTACGAGCAGTACTTC
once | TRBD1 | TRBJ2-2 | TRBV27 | CASSLYPTGGARTGELFF | TGTGCCAGCAGTTTATATCCTACAGGGGGCGCGAGAACCGGGGAGCTGTTTTTT
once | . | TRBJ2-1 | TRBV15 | CATSPGSYNEQFF | TGTGCCACCAGCCCGGGGTCCTACAATGAGCAGTTCTTC
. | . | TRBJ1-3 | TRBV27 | CASSSLTPTGSGNTIYF | TGTGCCAGCAGTTCGCTAACCCCTACAGGGTCTGGAAACACCATATATTTT
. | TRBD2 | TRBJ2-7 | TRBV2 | CASTAGGQSYEQYF | TGTGCCAGCACCGCGGGAGGGCAGTCCTACGAGCAGTACTTC
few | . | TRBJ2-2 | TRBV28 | CASSLSNTGELFF | TGTGCCAGCAGTTTATCCAACACCGGGGAGCTGTTTTTT
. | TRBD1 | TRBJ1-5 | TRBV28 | CASSPYGQGFQPQHF | TGTGCCAGCAGTCCCTACGGACAGGGGTTTCAGCCCCAGCATTTT
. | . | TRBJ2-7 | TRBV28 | CASRNHGPIPHEQYF | TGTGCCAGCAGGAATCACGGGCCAATTCCCCACGAGCAGTACTTC
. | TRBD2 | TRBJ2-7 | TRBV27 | CASSFSPTSGNPYEQYF | TGTGCCAGCAGTTTTTCCCCGACTAGCGGGAATCCCTACGAGCAGTACTTC